This T cell receptor beta chain was identified in a study of cytomegalovirus exposure and HLA in healthy donors. For the study at large: HLA-typed donors were the source of around 87 million unique TCRs, which an early data release held.

Primers included in the PCR were 60 Vbeta and 13 Jbeta primers. The assay was immunoSEQ multiplex PCR, and TCRdb's table has in-frame clones only and misses some. The sample contains about 100,000 clones, about 74% of which appear only once. The V end lost 8 bases, the J end lost 2 bases, and 10 bases lay between the germline ends. Germline V gene data show CDR1 as MNHEY and CDR2 as SMNVEV (reference sequence). The length of the CDR3 is 13 residues. This clone was picked up a small number of times. Its antigen is not known. Nominal health characterized the donors when sampled, though unrecorded immune exposures were likely. Study-wide results and caveats: Later analysis identified a missense DCLRE1C variant that was linked to TCR beta V- and J-gene trimming. Later work found that TCR association rates differed between HLA loci; DRB1 had the most and HLA-C the fewest.

Input material: PBMCs. V gene TRBV27 combines with J gene TRBJ2-1; D remains unclear. The receptor was derived from a woman under 30 in good health and CMV-seropositive. The CDR3 protein is CASYGPTYNEQFF. CDR3 coding DNA: TGTGCCAGCTACGGTCCGACCTACAATGAGCAGTTCTTC.